The next 18 T cell receptor beta chains were all read from a single sample in a study of beta chain features in type 1 diabetes. These TCRs are of unknown antigen specificity. Overall study findings and caveats: Shortening that was moderate but significant affected the TCRB CDR3s of Type 1 diabetes patients in all four CD4+ subsets.

The investigators reverse transcribed all of the isolated RNA, so they sequenced expressed TCRB transcripts. Some clones are missing from TCRdb's copy, which holds only in-frame ones; the method was immunoSEQ multiplex PCR. The sample holds 200,000 to 300,000 clones, about a fifth seen once. The sample consisted of naive CD4+ T cells from blood. The receptors come from a woman aged 40 to 50 with type 1 diabetes.

This clone was recorded a few times. The rearrangement joins TRBV7-6 to TRBJ2-7, with D possibly being TRBD2 (6 bases). The CDR3 contains 14 residues. The germline CDR1 and CDR2 sequences are SGHVS and FNYEAQ. V dropped 5 bases and J dropped 0 bases, with 11 bases sitting between them. The CDR3 sequence is CASSPGTYSYEQYF. Written as DNA, the CDR3 is TGTGCCAGCAGCCCCGGGACTTACTCCTACGAGCAGTACTTC.

This clone was recorded a few times. This chain connects TRBV5-4 to TRBJ1-1; TRBD1 matches at 10 bases. The trim removed 4 bases at V and 4 bases at J, leaving 10 bases unmatched. Germline-derived CDR1 and CDR2 are SGHNT and YYREEE (reference sequence). The CDR3 runs to 16 residues. CDR3 DNA sequence: TGTGCCAGCAGCAGACCGGGACAGGGGATGGGCACTGAAGCTTTCTTT. This gives the protein CASSRPGQGMGTEAFF.

This chain links TRBV6-6 with TRBJ1-1; D is unresolved. CDR1 is MNHNY, CDR2 SVGAGI, per germline (reference sequence). Trimming removed 8 bases at V and 1 base at J, with 14 bases between. The CDR3 is made up of 14 amino acids. CDR3 protein: CASPAPGGNTEAFF. As DNA, the CDR3 is TGTGCCAGCCCGGCGCCCGGAGGGAACACTGAAGCTTTCTTT.

This clone was picked up a small number of times. The rearrangement links TRBV5-1 to TRBJ2-1, with D possibly matching TRBD2 (5 bases). Germline loops: CDR1 SGHRS, CDR2 YFSETQ. The CDR3 has 14 residues. The V and J ends lost 2 bases and 6 bases respectively, with 12 bases between them. The CDR3 nucleotides are TGCGCCAGCAGCTTTCTAGGCGGGCTCAATGAGCAGTTCTTC. This codes for CASSFLGGLNEQFF.

The J gene is TRBJ2-7, the V gene TRBV4-3, with D unresolved. Trimming took off 0 bases at V and 2 bases at J, with 11 bases between the two ends. Germline V gene lookup returns CDR1 LGHNA and CDR2 YSLEER. This CDR3 comprises 15 residues. In DNA form, the CDR3 reads TGCGCCAGCAGCCAAGATTCGGCAGGTCCCTACGAGCAGTACTTC. This sequence encodes CASSQDSAGPYEQYF.

This chain links TRBV9 with TRBJ2-6; D uncertain. In germline, CDR1 is SGDLS, CDR2 YYNGEE. This CDR3 region has 19 residues. V shed 0 bases and J shed 0 bases, with 16 bases lying between them. The CDR3 DNA is TGTGCCAGCAGCGTAGAAGATTGGGCAGGCCGCTCTGGGGCCAACGTCCTGACTTTC. This sequence encodes CASSVEDWAGRSGANVLTF.

This clone was counted a few times. The rearrangement uses TRBV25-1 and TRBJ1-6; 8 bases are a match to TRBD1. The CDR3 totals 14 residues. CDR1 is MGHDK, CDR2 SYGVNS, per germline. The ends lost 3 bases at V and 11 bases at J; junction bases unmatched: 6. The CDR3 DNA is TGTGCCAGCAGTGAGCAGGGGGCCCGGGCACCCCTCCACTTT. This codes for CASSEQGARAPLHF.

As DNA, the CDR3 is TGTGCCTCGGGGGGGAACACCGGGGAGCTGTTTTTT. Protein: CASGGNTGELFF. The chain recombines TRBV25-1 with TRBJ2-2; 7 nucleotides match TRBD2. The length of the CDR3 is 12 residues. Germline CDR1 is MGHDK and CDR2 is SYGVNS. J gave up 1 base and V 11 bases, and 1 base lay outside the gene matches.

This sequence joins TRBV29-1 and TRBJ1-2; 10 bases match TRBD1. The CDR3 runs 15 residues. Germline V CDR1 and CDR2: SQVTM, ANQGSEA. V trimming: 6 bases; J trimming: 6 bases; junction bases outside the gene matches: 13. The CDR3 nucleotides are TGCAGCGTGGGGGACAGGGGCCCCCTGAGGGATGGCTACACCTTC. Translating it yields CSVGDRGPLRDGYTF.

This clone came up a few times. The rearrangement uses TRBV5-1 and TRBJ1-6, with 9 nucleotides matching TRBD1. The ends lost 5 bases at V and 7 bases at J; junction bases unmatched: 4. Germline assignment: CDR1 SGHRS and CDR2 YFSETQ. CDR3 length: 14 amino acids. In DNA form, the CDR3 reads TGCGCCAGCAGGTCCGGGACAGGGAATTCACCCCTCCACTTT. Amino acid sequence: CASRSGTGNSPLHF.

This chain's CDR3 is CASSGGTGEPNYGYTF. As DNA, the CDR3 is TGTGCCAGCAGCGGGGGGACAGGGGAGCCCAACTATGGCTACACCTTC. The chain carries TRBV9 and TRBJ1-2; 10 positions match TRBD1. This CDR3 has 16 residues. V lost 3 bases, J lost 2 bases, and 7 bases stayed unmatched. Germline V gene data show CDR1 as SGDLS and CDR2 as YYNGEE.

This clone was detected a few times. The chain links TRBV15 to TRBJ2-1, with TRBD2 as a possible D gene (6 bases). The germline gives CDR1 LNHNV, CDR2 YYDKDF (reference sequence). V was pared by 1 base and J by 9 bases, with 19 bases between. The CDR3 sequence is 16 residues long. DNA for the CDR3: TGTGCCACCAGCAGAGTCGGCCAGGGAGGATCGGTTGAGCAGTTCTTC. Protein product: CATSRVGQGGSVEQFF.

The chain links TRBV9 to TRBJ2-1; D is uncertain. This CDR3 comprises 15 residues. The V and J ends lost 0 bases and 4 bases respectively, with 11 bases between them. From germline, CDR1 is SGDLS and CDR2 YYNGEE. CDR3 amino acids: CASSVGVNPYNEQFF. CDR3 DNA sequence: TGTGCCAGCAGCGTAGGAGTGAACCCTTACAATGAGCAGTTCTTC.

This clone was recorded a few times. The chain combines TRBV6-4 with TRBJ2-1, with TRBD2 matching over 13 bases. Germline CDR1 MRHNA, CDR2 SNTAGT. J was trimmed by 3 bases and V by 6 bases; bases with no gene match: 5. CDR3 length: 16 residues. For the CDR3, the DNA is TGTGCCAGCAGCCCGACTAGCGGGAGGAGCTACAATGAGCAGTTCTTC. Its translation: CASSPTSGRSYNEQFF.

The chain has TRBV29-1 and TRBJ2-1, with 7 bases that match TRBD2. The V segment lost 7 bases and the J segment 8 bases; nucleotides outside the gene matches: 8. The CDR3 runs to 12 residues. Germline V lookup: CDR1 SQVTM, CDR2 ANQGSEA. CDR3 sequence reads: CSAGLRFHEQFF. The CDR3 DNA is TGCAGCGCGGGACTAAGATTTCATGAGCAGTTCTTC.

This clone has only a few counts. The chain employs TRBV29-1 and TRBJ1-4; the D gene is possibly TRBD1 (5 bases). The CDR3 extends over 13 amino acids. Germline V gene lookup returns CDR1 SQVTM and CDR2 ANQGSEA. Deletions cut 0 bases from V and 5 bases from J, with 7 bases between. The CDR3 DNA reads as TGCAGCGTTGAAGACAGACAGAATGAAAAACTGTTTTTT. This sequence encodes CSVEDRQNEKLFF.

The chain links TRBV10-3 to TRBJ2-3; 9 bases are shared with TRBD2. The V segment lost 6 bases and the J segment 2 bases; nucleotides outside the gene matches: 12. The CDR3 contains 17 residues. Germline CDR1 is ENHRY and CDR2 is SYGVKD. In DNA, the CDR3 is TGTGCCATCAGCGACGTACGAGCGGGAGGACCCACAGATACGCAGTATTTT. Protein: CAISDVRAGGPTDTQYF.

This clone was seen only a few times. The identical CDR3 is also encoded by other nucleotide sequences in the sample. V and J are TRBV9 and TRBJ1-2; the match to TRBD1 covers 9 bases. Trimming removed 4 bases from V and 8 bases from J; junction bases left unmatched: 6. CDR3 length: 13 amino acids. CDR1 is SGDLS, CDR2 YYNGEE, per germline. The CDR3 nucleotides are TGTGCCAGCAGCCCGGGACAGGGACGCGGCTACACCTTC. This gives the protein CASSPGQGRGYTF.